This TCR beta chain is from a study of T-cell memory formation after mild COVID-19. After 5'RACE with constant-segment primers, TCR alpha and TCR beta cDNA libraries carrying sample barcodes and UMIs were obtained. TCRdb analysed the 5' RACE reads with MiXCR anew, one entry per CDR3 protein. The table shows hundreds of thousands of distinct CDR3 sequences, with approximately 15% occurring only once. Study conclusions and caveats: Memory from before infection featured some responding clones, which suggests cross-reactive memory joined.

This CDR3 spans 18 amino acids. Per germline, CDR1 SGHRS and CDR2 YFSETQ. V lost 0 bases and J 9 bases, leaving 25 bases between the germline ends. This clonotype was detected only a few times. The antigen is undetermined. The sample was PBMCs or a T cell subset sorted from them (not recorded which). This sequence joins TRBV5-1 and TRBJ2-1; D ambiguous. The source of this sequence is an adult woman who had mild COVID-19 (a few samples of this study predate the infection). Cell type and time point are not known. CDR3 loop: CASSLGGWPDWGFGEQFF. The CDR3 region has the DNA TGCGCCAGCAGCTTGGGCGGTTGGCCCGACTGGGGTTTCGGTGAGCAGTTCTTC. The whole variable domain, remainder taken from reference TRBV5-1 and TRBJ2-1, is KAGVTQTPRYLIKTRGQQVTLSCSPISGHRSVSWYQQTPGQGLQFLFEYFSETQRNKGNFPGRFSGRQFSNSRSEMNVSTLELGDSALYLCASSLGGWPDWGFGEQFFGPGTRLTVL.